Detailed here is one T cell receptor (beta chain). What it binds is not known. Other DNA sequences in the sample encode the same CDR3. The sample originates from a study of vaccination effects on CD4 cells after COVID-19. Study-level results: In healthy vaccinees, only 1 of 255 vaccine-induced clones cross-reacted with common cold coronaviruses. Clones from infection and from vaccination both contracted markedly late after vaccination.

Viral peptide pools were used in the ViraFEST assay to expand antigen-specific CD4+ T cells, and sequencing came afterward. The authors isolated CD4+ T cells after ten to eleven days of culture. The cohort was immunized with two doses of either the BNT162b2 or mRNA-1273 vaccine. Nucleocapsid antibody tests were negative, and the vaccine recipients had no prior SARS-CoV-2 infection. Supplemented with around 9.3 IU/ml IL-2 and roughly 10 ug/ml peptides, under 2.5 million PBMC per well were kept in culture. Using immunoSEQ multiplex PCR, the repertoire was profiled, and TCRdb retains in-frame clones only, with some absent. This table holds around 59,000 clones, about 73% found once. The CDR3 covers 15 residues. Germline CDR1 and CDR2: SGDLS and YYNGEE. V shed 3 bases and J shed 0 bases, with 9 bases lying between them.

The starting material was CD4+ T cells from PBMCs cultured with HCoV-OC43 spike peptides, obtained after COVID-19 vaccination. The subset here: HCoV-OC43 spike overlapping peptide pool stimulation. This chain connects TRBV9 to TRBJ1-4, with TRBD1 as a possible D gene (5 bases). The clonotype originates from a human donor who received a COVID-19 vaccine. CDR3: CASSEGPATNEKLFF. CDR3 DNA sequence: TGTGCCAGCAGCGAGGGACCTGCAACTAATGAAAAACTGTTTTTT.